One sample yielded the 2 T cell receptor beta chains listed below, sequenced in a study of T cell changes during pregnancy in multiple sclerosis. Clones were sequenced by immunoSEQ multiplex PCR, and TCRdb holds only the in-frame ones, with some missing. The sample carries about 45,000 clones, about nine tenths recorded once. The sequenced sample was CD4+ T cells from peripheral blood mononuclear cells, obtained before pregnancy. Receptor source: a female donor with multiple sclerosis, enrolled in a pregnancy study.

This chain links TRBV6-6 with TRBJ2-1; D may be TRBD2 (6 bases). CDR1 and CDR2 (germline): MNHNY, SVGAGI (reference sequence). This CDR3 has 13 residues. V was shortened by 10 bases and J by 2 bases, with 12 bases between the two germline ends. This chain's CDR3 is CAIGSRTYNEQFF. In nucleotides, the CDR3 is TGTGCCATCGGGAGTCGGACCTACAATGAGCAGTTCTTC.

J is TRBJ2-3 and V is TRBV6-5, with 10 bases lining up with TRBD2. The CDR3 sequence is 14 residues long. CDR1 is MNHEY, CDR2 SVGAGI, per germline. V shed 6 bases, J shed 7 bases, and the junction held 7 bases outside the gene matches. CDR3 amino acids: CASSPGLATYTQYF. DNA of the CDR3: TGTGCCAGCAGCCCGGGACTAGCGACTTATACGCAGTATTTT.